The entry that follows covers one T cell receptor beta chain sequence. The target antigen is unknown. Genomic DNA templated the TCR beta VDJ and CDR3 profiling. In TCRdb, the reads were re-called with MiXCR into one record per CDR3 protein. Here the sample spans hundreds of thousands of distinct CDR3 sequences, roughly 53% being singletons. Patients who underwent sequencing had shown CD8+CD57+ cell expansion by flow cytometry. As a group, the patients uniformly had severe acquired aplastic anemia. The V end lost 0 bases, the J end lost 8 bases, and 8 bases lay between the germline ends. The CDR3 totals 14 residues. CDR1 and CDR2 from the germline V gene are LNHNV and YYDKDF (reference sequence). The sample is drawn from a study of CD8+CD57+ T cells in acquired aplastic anemia. Study context: Each DNA sample taken from sorted CD4+ and CD8+ cells came to roughly 3.5 ug on average. General observations from the study: Any difference that existed in CD8+ Simpson's diversity between patients and controls was not significant. It was found that roughly 31 CD8+ CDR3 sequences were shared between patients and controls.

This TCR came from a human donor with aplastic anemia. The V gene is TRBV15, the J gene TRBJ2-6, with a tentative D call TRBD2 (5 bases). Sequencing was carried out using sorted CD4+, CD8+, or CD8+CD57+ T cells (not recorded which) from PBMCs. The CDR3 reads CATSREGSTNVLTF. CDR3 nucleotide sequence: TGTGCCACCAGCAGAGAAGGGAGCACCAACGTCCTGACTTTC.